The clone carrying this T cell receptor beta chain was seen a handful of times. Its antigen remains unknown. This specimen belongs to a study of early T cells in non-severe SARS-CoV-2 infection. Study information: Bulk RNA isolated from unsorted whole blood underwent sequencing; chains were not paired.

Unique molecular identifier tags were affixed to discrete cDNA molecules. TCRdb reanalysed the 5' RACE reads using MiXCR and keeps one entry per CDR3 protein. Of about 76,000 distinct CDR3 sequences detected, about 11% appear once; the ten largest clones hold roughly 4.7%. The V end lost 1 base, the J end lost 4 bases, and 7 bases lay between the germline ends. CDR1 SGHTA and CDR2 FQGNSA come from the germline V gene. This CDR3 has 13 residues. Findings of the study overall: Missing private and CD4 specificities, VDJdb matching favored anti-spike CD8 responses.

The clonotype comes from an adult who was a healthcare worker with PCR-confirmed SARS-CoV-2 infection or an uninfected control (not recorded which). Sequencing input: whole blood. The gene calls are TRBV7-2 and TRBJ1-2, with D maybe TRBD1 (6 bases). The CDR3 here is CASSLEDSYGYTF. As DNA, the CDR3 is TGTGCCAGCAGCTTAGAGGACAGCTATGGCTACACCTTC.